These T cell receptor beta chains were read from a single sample in a study of tumor-infiltrating lymphocytes in localized non-small cell lung cancer. Clones were read by immunoSEQ multiplex PCR, and TCRdb kept only the in-frame ones, dropping some. The data show about 3,800 clones, just over 65% seen once. Input material: uninvolved lung tissue not adjacent to the tumor. These receptors were collected from a human donor with non-small cell lung cancer. Each CDR3 is given with its conserved first and last residue. Clone size is given for some rows only: seen once, a few or many times, or a class if the clone is expanded.

j_gene	v_gene	abundance	CDR3aa
TRBJ2-4	TRBV14	few	CASSPLGLAGRDIQYF
TRBJ1-4	TRBV5-1	-	CASSLVLDTEKLFF
TRBJ2-3	TRBV5-6	-	CASSLRGIRGTDTQYF
TRBJ2-2	TRBV7-2	-	CASSPRAGVTGELFF
TRBJ1-2	TRBV27	-	CASSTWDLSGYTF
TRBJ2-2	TRBV6-5	few	CASSQGPDTGELFF
TRBJ2-7	TRBV4-2	-	CASSQRTVPYEQYF
TRBJ2-2	TRBV28	-	CASSSTGTGIGELFF
TRBJ2-3	TRBV7-2	few	CASSPDSLGTDTQYF
TRBJ2-7	TRBV13	medium-sized	CASSSYSGQPYEQYF
TRBJ2-7	TRBV5-1	-	CASSLSDGYEQYF
TRBJ2-3	TRBV7-2	-	CASTRLAGKDTQYF
TRBJ1-2	TRBV5-6	-	CASSSPWGGDGYTF
TRBJ1-4	TRBV10-1	-	CASSDGRGNEKLFF
TRBJ1-3	TRBV15	once	CATSRPGAVDTIYF
TRBJ2-7	TRBV7-2	-	CASSLAEGVPYEQYF
TRBJ2-1	TRBV14	few	CASSQGAGRQGNEQFF
TRBJ2-3	TRBV28	-	CASSLSQLNTQYF
TRBJ2-2	TRBV30	-	CAWRYGVTGELFF
TRBJ1-1	TRBV7-9	-	CASSLSSGIEAFF
TRBJ1-2	TRBV28	-	CASKSLTYGYTF
TRBJ1-2	TRBV2	-	CASRPTGTSYGYTF
TRBJ2-1	TRBV11-2	-	CASSSTFDNEQFF
TRBJ1-5	TRBV6-5	few	CASSSSRNQPQHF
TRBJ2-7	TRBV2	-	CASRGVGGPPNSYEQYF
TRBJ2-7	TRBV13	-	CASSNSRTSYEQYF
TRBJ1-4	TRBV4-1	-	CASSQPGTGGAEKLFF
TRBJ1-3	TRBV13	medium-sized	CASSNSRISGNTIYF
TRBJ1-2	TRBV18	once	CASSPQTGENYGYTF
TRBJ2-3	TRBV5-1	large	CASSLGSGSGSDTQYF
TRBJ2-1	TRBV11-2	-	CASSISRTGYNEQFF
TRBJ2-7	TRBV7-8	-	CASSSPGSSYEQYF
TRBJ2-3	TRBV7-2	-	CASSPTVAGARDTQYF
TRBJ2-5	TRBV5-4	-	CASSYGQRIQETQYF
TRBJ2-1	TRBV6-1	-	CASSTTSGRANEQFF
TRBJ2-1	TRBV2	-	CASSAALSRQFF
TRBJ1-6	TRBV7-3	-	CASSSGQSNSPLHF
TRBJ2-3	TRBV7-9	-	CASSLGQSMTDTQYF
TRBJ2-2	TRBV11-3	few	CASSTGQGGNTGELFF
TRBJ2-7	TRBV5-1	-	CASSFNTNSYEQYF
TRBJ2-5	TRBV4-1	-	CASSRGAGGAQETQYF